Here is one T cell receptor (beta chain) with its context. The antigen remains unidentified. Donors sampled were nominally healthy, though unrecorded immune exposures were likely. The data belong to a study of cytomegalovirus exposure and HLA in healthy donors. At the level of the study: Samples from HLA-typed donors yielded approximately 88 million unique TCRs in an early data release. Study conclusions and caveats: TRBV6-2, TRBV6-3 and some other V segments were unresolvable in 87-base-pair reads.

V shed 5 bases, J shed 7 bases, and the junction held 10 bases outside the gene matches. The CDR3 has 15 residues. CDR1 and CDR2 (germline): SGHRS, YFSETQ. The PCR was carried out with 60 Vbeta primers and 13 Jbeta primers. Sequenced by immunoSEQ multiplex PCR; TCRdb stores in-frame clones only, minus some. The repertoire includes 150,000 to 200,000 clones, 65% to 70% of them detected once, and 4% to 5.5% sits in the top ten. The sequence was obtained from a woman between 18 and 29 years old in good health and CMV-seropositive. Sequencing was performed on PBMCs. The V call is TRBV5-1, the J call TRBJ1-5, with 9 bases fitting TRBD1. CDR3 residues: CASRSGDRDHQPQHF. Written as DNA, the CDR3 is TGCGCCAGCAGATCCGGGGACAGGGACCACCAGCCCCAGCATTTT.